The present T cell receptor (beta chain) was sequenced within a study of control samples from healthy donors and cancer patients. The method was immunoSEQ multiplex PCR; TCRdb's version includes in-frame clones alone and lacks a portion of them. The sample lists about 130,000 clones; 80% to 95% were seen once. This clone was seen a few times. Trimming took off 4 bases at V and 4 bases at J, with 8 bases between the two ends. The V gene's germline CDR1 is LNHDA and CDR2 SQIVND (reference sequence). The CDR3 has 14 amino acids. The gene calls are TRBV19 and TRBJ1-6; D ambiguous. The source is a man between 18 and 29 years old in good health. Sequenced sample: blood. For the CDR3, the DNA is TGTGCCAGTAGTAGAGACCCGTATAATTCACCCCTCCACTTT. Its protein product is CASSRDPYNSPLHF.